This T cell receptor (beta chain) was retrieved from a study of blood T cells in healthy people across ages. It was approximately 10 milliliters of peripheral blood that were drawn from each donor. Trimming stripped 2 bases from V and 1 base from J, with 12 bases between. The CDR3 runs to 15 residues. Regarding the study as a whole: PBMCs went unsorted, and a conclusive naive versus antigen-experienced comparison was therefore prevented. When one million T cells were used, diversity estimates were thought to be underestimates. Lack of knowledge of donor CMV status possibly confounded expanded clonotype changes.

With a J-beta primer mix and a sample-barcoded 5' primer, a second PCR ran about 7 to 12 cycles. TCRdb used MiXCR to reprocess the 5' RACE reads, holding one entry per CDR3 protein. The table includes over 1,200,000 distinct CDR3 sequences, around 55% detected once. About this clonotype: What it binds is unknown.

The receptor was derived from a man in his late teens or twenties in good health. Sequencing input: blood. The J gene is TRBJ2-7, the V gene TRBV12-3 or TRBV12-4, with D tentatively TRBD1 (6 bases). The CDR3 protein is CASSLLQGYSYEQYF. CDR3 sequence (DNA): TGTGCCAGCAGTTTATTACAGGGTTATTCCTACGAGCAGTACTTC.